The 11 T cell receptor beta chains listed next were all sequenced from one sample in a study of early T cells in non-severe SARS-CoV-2 infection. TCRdb reprocessed the 5' RACE reads with MiXCR, giving one entry per CDR3 protein. The profile shows around 57,000 distinct CDR3 sequences, approximately 5.9% of them singletons. The source was whole blood, collected at baseline. The source is an adult who was a healthcare worker with PCR-confirmed SARS-CoV-2 infection or an uninfected control (not recorded which).

This clonotype rates as medium-sized. This rearrangement joins TRBV6-5 to TRBJ2-5, with a possible D match to TRBD2 (5 bases). V lost 8 bases and J lost 5, with 15 bases in between. Germline CDR1 reads MNHEY; CDR2 reads SVGAGI. The CDR3 length is 13 residues. The CDR3 protein is CASRAPPGETQYF. The CDR3 DNA is TGTGCCAGCCGGGCCCCCCCGGGGGAGACCCAGTACTTC.

This clonotype was counted many times. The chain couples TRBV5-4 to TRBJ2-5; D unclear. From germline, CDR1 is SGHNT and CDR2 YYREEE (reference sequence). The CDR3 sequence is 17 residues long. V was pared by 0 bases and J by 0 bases, with 15 bases between. Here the CDR3 reads CASSLATERSYQETQYF. The CDR3 bases are TGTGCCAGCAGCTTGGCCACAGAAAGGTCGTACCAAGAGACCCAGTACTTC.

In its sample, this clonotype was seen many times. The rearrangement uses TRBV28 and TRBJ2-7; D is tentatively TRBD1 or TRBD2 (5 bases each). V lost 3 bases and J lost 0, with 15 bases in between. Germline V gene sequence: CDR1 MDHEN, CDR2 SYDVKM. The CDR3 consists of 16 residues. The CDR3 nucleotides are TGTGCCAGCAGTTTCGGCGTCGGGACGAGCTCCTACGAGCAGTACTTC. This codes for CASSFGVGTSSYEQYF.

In its sample, this clonotype was seen many times. This chain links TRBV10-3 with TRBJ2-3; 13 bases line up with TRBD2. CDR3 size: 16 residues. The junction had 8 bases not matched to a gene; V was cut back by 6 bases and J by 5 bases. CDR1 is ENHRY, CDR2 SYGVKD, per germline. The CDR3 DNA is TGTGCCATCAGCCCGGGACTAGCGGGGCCCCAAGATACGCAGTATTTT. This encodes CAISPGLAGPQDTQYF.

This clonotype was seen at least ten times. The V call is TRBV2, the J call TRBJ2-1; D possibly corresponds to TRBD1 (6 bases). The CDR3 extends over 15 amino acids. V gave up 4 bases and J gave up 5 bases, with 15 bases separating them. Per the germline V gene, CDR1 is SNHLY and CDR2 is FYNNEI. The CDR3 loop is CASSALGQKNNEQFF. Here the CDR3 DNA reads TGTGCCAGCAGTGCATTAGGACAGAAGAACAATGAGCAGTTCTTC.

CDR3 residues: CASSYSLDSGTQYF. The CDR3 nucleotides read TGTGCCAGCAGTTACTCCTTGGACTCGGGGACCCAGTACTTC. The V call is TRBV6-5, the J call TRBJ2-5; tentative D call: TRBD2 (5 bases). Germline V gene data show CDR1 as MNHEY and CDR2 as SVGAGI. Trimming took 0 bases from V and 7 from J, leaving 12 bases between them. This CDR3 spans 14 amino acids.

This clonotype was seen ten or more times. The chain employs TRBV30 and TRBJ1-2, with D perhaps TRBD1 (6 bases). This CDR3 spans 15 amino acids. Trimming shortened V by 2 bases and J by 1 base, and 14 bases separated the two germline ends. From germline, CDR1 is GTSNPN and CDR2 SVGIG (reference sequence). CDR3 in DNA: TGTGCCTGGAGTCCTACAGGGATCTATAACTATGGCTACACCTTC. Protein: CAWSPTGIYNYGYTF.

This clonotype has a handful of counts. V usage is TRBV29-1 and J usage is TRBJ1-2, with D possibly matching TRBD1 (5 bases). Germline-derived CDR1 and CDR2 are SQVTM and ANQGSEA. The CDR3 contains 16 residues. The V end was cut by 7 bases, the J end by 2 bases, with 23 bases between. Here the CDR3 reads CSARGIGGSGNYGYTF. In nucleotides, the CDR3 is TGCAGCGCTAGAGGGATTGGGGGATCGGGAAACTATGGCTACACCTTC. Looking up the rest from reference TRBV29-1 and TRBJ1-2 gives the full variable domain: SAVISQKPSRDICQRGTSLTIQCQVDSQVTMMFWYRQQPGQSLTLIATANQGSEATYESGFVIDKFPISRPNLTFSTLTVSNMSPEDSSIYLCSARGIGGSGNYGYTFGSGTRLTVV.

This clonotype was counted a few times. This chain joins TRBV7-9 and TRBJ2-3, with D uncertain. From germline, CDR1 is SEHNR and CDR2 FQNEAQ (reference sequence). There are 14 residues in the CDR3. Between the trimmed V and J ends, which lost 5 bases and 7 bases, there was a span of 16 bases. Here the CDR3 DNA reads TGTGCCAGCAGCGGTCTCCGAGGTGTACATACGCAGTATTTT. Protein sequence: CASSGLRGVHTQYF. The variable domain in full, with the rest retrieved from reference TRBV7-9 and TRBJ2-3, is DTGVSQNPRHKITKRGQNVTFRCDPISEHNRLYWYRQTLGQGPEFLTYFQNEAQLEKSRLLSDRFSAERPKGSFSTLEIQRTEQGDSAMYLCASSGLRGVHTQYFGPGTRLTVL.

This clonotype was observed at least ten times. The chain is built from TRBV27 and TRBJ2-7; perhaps TRBD1 as D (5 bases). Per the germline V gene, CDR1 is MNHEY and CDR2 is SMNVEV (reference sequence). The CDR3 extends over 15 amino acids. The V gene lost 4 bases and the J gene lost 2 bases, with 15 bases spanning the gap. CDR3 protein: CASSSGWTSTYEQYF. DNA for the CDR3: TGTGCCAGCAGTTCCGGTTGGACAAGTACCTACGAGCAGTACTTC.

This clonotype was counted only a few times. The V and J genes are TRBV13 and TRBJ1-1; D is ambiguous. Germline values: CDR1 PRHDT, CDR2 FYEKMQ (reference sequence). The length of the CDR3 is 16 residues. Trimming took 2 bases from V and 4 from J, leaving 17 bases between them. This CDR3 is CASSLQLRRSVTEAFF. As DNA, the CDR3 is TGTGCCAGCAGCTTACAGCTGAGGAGGTCGGTCACTGAAGCTTTCTTT. Full variable domain (rest looked up from reference TRBV13 and TRBJ1-1): AAGVIQSPRHLIKEKRETATLKCYPIPRHDTVYWYQQGPGQDPQFLISFYEKMQSDKGSIPDRFSAQQFSDYHSELNMSSLELGDSALYFCASSLQLRRSVTEAFFGQGTRLTVV.